What follows are 32 T cell receptor beta chains derived from one specimen sequenced in a study of T cells in women clearing cervical HPV infection. The protocol was immunoSEQ multiplex PCR, while the TCRdb copy is restricted to in-frame clones and leaves out a portion. The ten most abundant clones cover roughly 36% of a sample with tens of thousands of clones. Sequenced input: blood buffy coat. These receptors all come from a woman aged 18-69 years with a cervical HPV16 infection that either progressed to CIN3+ or cleared (not recorded which).

Note on this clone: Coverage ceases 3 residues before the CDR3 finishes, and the germline J gene fills in the end. V and J are TRBV7-8 and TRBJ2-4; no definite D call. CDR1 and CDR2 from the germline V gene are SGHVS and FQNEAQ. V lost 3 bases, J lost 0 bases, and 3 bases lay in between. The CDR3 is 13 amino acids. The CDR3 DNA, read in part, is TGTGCCAGCAGCTTCGGAGCCAAAAACATT. It yields the protein CASSFGAKNI. The whole CDR3 protein is CASSFGAKNIQYF. Full variable domain (remainder filled in from reference TRBV7-8 and TRBJ2-4): GAGVSQSPRYKVAKRGQDVALRCDPISGHVSLFWYQQALGQGPEFLTYFQNEAQLDKSGLPSDRFFAERPEGSVSTLKIQRTQQEDSAVYLCASSFGAKNIQYFGAGTRLSVL.

Turning to this clone: The read finishes 3 residues shy of the CDR3 end, and the germline J gene is used to complete it. V gene TRBV29-1 combines with J gene TRBJ1-2; D possibly corresponds to TRBD1 (6 bases). Germline loops: CDR1 SQVTM, CDR2 ANQGSEA. CDR3 size: 15 residues. Deletions cut 6 bases from V and 5 bases from J, with 22 bases between. The sequenced part of the CDR3 DNA is TGCAGCGTGTCGCCTACAGGACAGCTTGCTTATGGC. As protein: CSVSPTGQLAYG. The full-length CDR3 reads as CSVSPTGQLAYGYTF.

To note about this clone: From the germline J gene comes the end of the CDR3, since the read stops 3 residues before it. The gene calls are TRBV5-1 and TRBJ2-7; 10 nucleotides line up with TRBD2. The trim removed 1 base at V and 4 bases at J, leaving 2 bases unmatched. In germline, CDR1 is SGHRS, CDR2 YFSETQ. CDR3 length: 14 residues. The CDR3 DNA, read in part, is TGCGCCAGCAGCTTGTCTAGCGGGAGTTACGAG. Its protein product is CASSLSSGSYE. The complete CDR3 protein is CASSLSSGSYEQYF.

On this clone itself: The sequence runs out 3 residues before the end of the CDR3; the remainder is reconstructed from the germline J gene. The rearrangement uses TRBV19 and TRBJ2-7; 7 positions match TRBD2. The CDR3 is 13 residues long. V was pared by 6 bases and J by 2 bases, with 4 bases of the junction left unmatched. Germline CDR1 and CDR2: LNHDA and SQIVND (reference sequence). The part of the CDR3 DNA that was read is TGTGCCAGTAGGCGCGGGGGAACCTACGAG. This codes for CASRRGGTYE. The full CDR3 is CASRRGGTYEQYF.

Points on this clone: The read gets to within 3 residues of the CDR3 end, and the germline J gene fills in the rest. The rearrangement joins TRBV7-3 to TRBJ2-3; TRBD2 matches 8 bases. Trimming removed 3 bases from V and 5 bases from J; junction bases left unmatched: 7. This CDR3 contains 15 residues. From germline, CDR1 is SGHTA and CDR2 FQGTGA. CDR3: CASSLDSGTEDTQYF. Incomplete CDR3 DNA: TGTGCCAGCAGCTTGGATAGCGGGACTGAAGATACG.

Points on this clone: The CDR3 is cut off 3 residues early in the read; its end comes from the germline J gene. The chain carries TRBV11-3 and TRBJ2-7; a weak D match, TRBD2 (6 bases). The CDR3 length is 15 residues. V lost 1 base and J lost 0, with 10 bases in between. Per the germline V gene, CDR1 is SGHNT and CDR2 is YENEEA. CDR3 sequence reads: CASSLGGVSSYEQYF. The DNA read from the CDR3 is TGTGCCAGCAGCTTAGGGGGGGTTAGCTCCTACGAG.

Comments on this clone: The read halts 3 residues ahead of the CDR3 end, with the missing end drawn from the germline J gene. The chain links TRBV18 to TRBJ2-6, with TRBD1 matching over 9 bases. Trimming took 2 bases from V and 0 from J; bases not matched to a gene: 5. CDR1 and CDR2 (germline): KGHSH, LQKENI. The CDR3 runs to 18 residues. Partial CDR3 DNA: TGTGCCAGCTCACCATCGCAGACAGGGGGCTCTGGGGCCAACGTC. It translates to CASSPSQTGGSGANV. The complete CDR3 protein is CASSPSQTGGSGANVLTF.

Worth noting for this clone: The CDR3 extends 3 residues past the end of the read, so its final part is completed from the germline J gene. This sequence joins TRBV10-3 and TRBJ2-2; maybe TRBD1 (6 bases). Germline CDR1 reads ENHRY; CDR2 reads SYGVKD. The CDR3 is 14 amino acids. The ends were cut back, 6 bases at V and 3 bases at J, with 11 bases in the middle. The DNA read from the CDR3 is TGTGCCATCAGGGGGGCCCTGGACACCGGGGAG. It codes for CAIRGALDTGE. The whole CDR3 protein is CAIRGALDTGELFF.

To note about this clone: The read terminates 3 residues ahead of where the CDR3 ends, so the germline J gene completes it. V is TRBV5-4 and J is TRBJ2-5; tentatively, D is TRBD2 (5 bases). The CDR3 consists of 16 residues. The ends were cut back, 0 bases at V and 4 bases at J, with 16 bases in the middle. The germline V gene has CDR1 SGHNT and CDR2 YYREEE (reference sequence). The CDR3 loop reads CASSLGAAADSETQYF. The covered CDR3 bases are TGTGCCAGCAGCTTGGGGGCAGCGGCCGATTCAGAGACC.

As to this clone: The sequence runs out 3 residues before the end of the CDR3; the remainder is reconstructed from the germline J gene. The chain uses TRBV18 and TRBJ1-2; TRBD1 matches 8 bases. J lost 3 bases, V lost 5 bases, and 2 bases had no gene match. From germline, CDR1 is KGHSH and CDR2 LQKENI. This CDR3 region has 13 residues. The CDR3 bases that were read are TGTGCCAGCTCAGAGGGACAGGACTATGGC. Amino acids: CASSEGQDYG. In full, the CDR3 is CASSEGQDYGYTF.

As for this clone: Read coverage stops 3 residues before the CDR3 terminus; the germline J gene supplies the remainder. The chain carries TRBV5-1 and TRBJ2-3; TRBD2 matches 10 bases. V dropped 3 bases and J dropped 2; count of bases not matched to a gene: 15. The germline V gene has CDR1 SGHRS and CDR2 YFSETQ. CDR3 size: 19 residues. The covered CDR3 bases are TGCGCCAGCAGCTCCGGAGGGCTAGCGGGGGCGAGGTCCACAGATACG. Its translation is CASSSGGLAGARSTDT. The full CDR3 protein reads CASSSGGLAGARSTDTQYF.

With respect to this clone: The read terminates 3 residues before the CDR3 end, so the remaining end is supplied by the germline J gene. The genes are TRBV19 and TRBJ1-5, with D possibly TRBD1 on 5 matching bases. There are 13 residues in the CDR3. Trimming left V 3 bases short and J 7 bases short, with 10 bases between. In germline, CDR1 is LNHDA, CDR2 SQIVND (reference sequence). CDR3 bases read: TGTGCCAGTAGTATTAAGGGGCAGCAGCCC. This sequence encodes CASSIKGQQP. The whole CDR3 protein reads CASSIKGQQPQHF.

CDR3 DNA, as far as it was read: TGTGCCTGGAGTGCGTACGGGGGGGGCACAGATACG. This sequence encodes CAWSAYGGGTDT. The entire CDR3 protein reads CAWSAYGGGTDTQYF. The chain joins TRBV30 to TRBJ2-3; 8 bases align to TRBD2. The CDR3 is cut off 3 residues early in the read; its end comes from the germline J gene. The CDR3 has 15 residues. Germline loops: CDR1 GTSNPN, CDR2 SVGIG (reference sequence). Losses at the gene ends were 1 base for V and 1 base for J; bases not matched to a gene: 4.

About this clone itself: The read ends 3 residues shy of where the CDR3 ends; the end is completed using the germline J gene. The chain is built from TRBV30 and TRBJ1-5; D remains unclear. The V gene lost 3 bases and the J gene lost 3 bases, with 9 bases spanning the gap. The CDR3 totals 13 residues. The germline V gene has CDR1 GTSNPN and CDR2 SVGIG (reference sequence). CDR3 sequence: CAWRPSPNQPQHF. The CDR3 bases that were read are TGTGCCTGGAGGCCCAGTCCCAATCAGCCC.

As for this clone: The sequence runs out 3 residues before the end of the CDR3; the remainder is reconstructed from the germline J gene. V usage is TRBV7-2 and J usage is TRBJ2-3; 9 bases are a match to TRBD1. Germline-derived CDR1 and CDR2 are SGHTA and FQGNSA. This CDR3 has 14 amino acids. The sequenced part of the CDR3 DNA is TGTGCCAGCAGCCTTACAGGGGGCGGTCAGCCG. Translated: CASSLTGGGQP. In full, the CDR3 is CASSLTGGGQPQYF.

Points on this clone: The CDR3 end falls 3 residues outside the read, so it is completed with the germline J gene. The chain employs TRBV20-1 and TRBJ2-2; tentative D call: TRBD2 (5 bases). The CDR3 runs to 12 residues. CDR1 is DFQATT and CDR2 is SNEGSKA in the germline V gene (reference sequence). The CDR3 region is CSASSGREKLFF. The DNA read from the CDR3 is TGCAGTGCTAGCAGCGGACGGGAAAAG.

With respect to this clone: Read sequence stops 3 residues before the CDR3 end, and the germline J gene provides the missing end. The chain carries TRBV20-1 and TRBJ2-3; D is possibly TRBD1 (6 bases). Trimming removed 2 bases at V and 1 base at J, with 10 bases between. CDR3 length: 14 amino acids. Per the germline V gene, CDR1 is DFQATT and CDR2 is SNEGSKA (reference sequence). The CDR3: CSARLRGGTDTQYF. CDR3 DNA, as far as it was read: TGCAGTGCTAGACTCAGGGGAGGCACAGATACG.

This chain's CDR3 is CASSGGFIQQETQYF. The CDR3 bases that were read are TGTGCCAGCAGCGGCGGGTTCATCCAGCAAGAGACG. The chain recombines TRBV2 with TRBJ2-3, with D possibly TRBD2 on 5 matching bases. Sequencing ends 3 residues short of the CDR3 end; the germline J gene provides the rest. CDR3 length: 15 residues. From germline, CDR1 is SNHLY and CDR2 FYNNEI.

Note on this clone: The read comes to an end 3 residues before the CDR3 does, leaving the germline J gene to fill in the end. The chain joins TRBV7-8 to TRBJ2-3, with unresolved D. CDR1 and CDR2 from the germline V gene are SGHVS and FQNEAQ. CDR3 length equals 13 residues. The V end was cut by 4 bases, the J end by 8 bases, with 13 bases between. CDR3 bases read: TGTGCCAGCAGCTCCCCTGTAATGGCTACG. Protein product: CASSSPVMAT. Given in full, the CDR3 is CASSSPVMATQYF.

On this clone: The CDR3 end is not reached by the read, which stops 3 residues before it; the germline J gene fills it in. The chain couples TRBV30 to TRBJ2-5, with TRBD2 matching 8 bases. Trimming at V came to 0 bases and at J to 7 bases, leaving 13 bases not matched to a gene. CDR1 is GTSNPN and CDR2 is SVGIG in the germline V gene (reference sequence). This CDR3 has 16 amino acids. The DNA read from the CDR3 is TGTGCCTGGAGTGTACACCTAGCGGGTAGCCCCGCGACC. Translated, it gives CAWSVHLAGSPAT. The CDR3, in full, reads CAWSVHLAGSPATQYF.

CDR3 DNA (partial): TGCGCCAGCACGGAGGGGGGGGACAAGGTCTACGAG. As protein: CASTEGGDKVYE. In full, the CDR3 is CASTEGGDKVYEQYF. The chain uses TRBV23-1 and TRBJ2-7; a weak D match, TRBD2 (7 bases). The sequenced fragment ends 3 residues before the CDR3 boundary, so the rest is inferred from the germline J gene. TRBV23-1 falls under the ORF class, with uncertain function. The CDR3 extends over 15 amino acids. V was clipped by 7 bases and J by 3 bases, with 19 bases between them.

Concerning this clone itself: The read falls 3 residues short of the CDR3 end, and the missing part is taken from the germline J gene. The chain recombines TRBV7-9 with TRBJ2-3, with unresolved D. Per the germline V gene, CDR1 is SEHNR and CDR2 is FQNEAQ (reference sequence). Trimming shortened V by 3 bases and J by 2 bases, and 12 bases separated the two germline ends. The CDR3 has 15 amino acids. The CDR3 bases that were read are TGTGCCAGCAGCTTCGGCCCGGGTTTCACAGATACG. Translating gives CASSFGPGFTDT. The CDR3 in its entirety is CASSFGPGFTDTQYF.

As for this clone: The sequence runs out 3 residues before the end of the CDR3; the remainder is reconstructed from the germline J gene. The chain has TRBV19 and TRBJ1-2, with 7 bases identical to TRBD1. Germline assignment: CDR1 LNHDA and CDR2 SQIVND (reference sequence). The ends lost 4 bases at V and 3 bases at J; junction bases unmatched: 14. CDR3 length: 17 amino acids. CDR3: CASSTQPGRGRDYGYTF. The CDR3 DNA, read in part, is TGTGCCAGTAGTACCCAACCGGGAAGGGGGCGAGACTATGGC.

As regards this clone: From the germline J gene comes the end of the CDR3, since the read stops 3 residues before it. V usage is TRBV29-1 and J usage is TRBJ2-7, with TRBD1 matching 9 bases. After removal of 7 bases from V and 0 bases from J, the junction contained 1 base not matched to a gene. The CDR3 is made up of 12 amino acids. From germline, CDR1 is SQVTM and CDR2 ANQGSEA. The part of the CDR3 DNA that was read is TGCAGCGGGGGACAGGGCTCCTACGAG. Translated: CSGGQGSYE. The entire CDR3 reads CSGGQGSYEQYF.

As regards this clone: The read terminates 3 residues ahead of where the CDR3 ends, so the germline J gene completes it. The chain carries TRBV18 and TRBJ2-2; TRBD1 agrees at 9 bases. The CDR3 length is 17 residues. From germline, CDR1 is KGHSH and CDR2 LQKENI. Here the CDR3 reads CASSPTTGGSGNEKLFF. The CDR3 bases that were read are TGTGCCAGCTCACCAACCACAGGGGGCTCGGGGAATGAAAAG.

In regard to this clone: The read comes to an end 3 residues before the CDR3 does, leaving the germline J gene to fill in the end. The chain has TRBV30 and TRBJ2-3, with 7 bases fitting TRBD1. Germline V lookup: CDR1 GTSNPN, CDR2 SVGIG (reference sequence). J gave up 7 bases and V 2 bases, and 12 bases lay outside the gene matches. CDR3 length: 15 amino acids. CDR3 region: CAWSPDRVGLNTQYF. Partial CDR3 DNA: TGTGCCTGGAGTCCTGACAGGGTAGGACTGAATACG.

A note on this clone: Read coverage stops 3 residues before the CDR3 terminus; the germline J gene supplies the remainder. The rearrangement links TRBV6-2 or TRBV6-3 to TRBJ2-1; D perhaps matches TRBD1 (6 bases). There are 15 residues in the CDR3. Trimming cost V 4 bases and J 2 bases, with 12 bases left between them. CDR1 MNHEY and CDR2 SVGEGT come from the germline V gene. CDR3 DNA (partial): TGTGCCAGCAGTTCCAGGGGAATGACCTACAATGAG. It specifies CASSSRGMTYNE. The entire CDR3 protein reads CASSSRGMTYNEQFF.

Regarding this clone: The read ends 3 residues shy of where the CDR3 ends; the end is completed using the germline J gene. This chain uses TRBV18 with TRBJ2-7, with 9 bases matching TRBD1. J gave up 4 bases and V 3 bases, and 7 bases lay outside the gene matches. CDR3 length: 15 residues. Germline assignment: CDR1 KGHSH and CDR2 LQKENI. The CDR3 DNA, read in part, is TGTGCCAGCTCACCCGCGACAGGGGGTGGGTACGAG. Translating it yields CASSPATGGGYE. The entire CDR3 reads CASSPATGGGYEQYF. The full variable domain, its missing parts supplied by reference TRBV18 and TRBJ2-7, is NAGVMQNPRHLVRRRGQEARLRCSPMKGHSHVYWYRQLPEEGLKFMVYLQKENIIDESGMPKERFSAEFPKEGPSILRIQQVVRGDSAAYFCASSPATGGGYEQYFGPGTRLTVT.

Of note for this clone: The DNA ends 3 residues before the CDR3 does, and the rest of the CDR3 is filled in from the germline J gene. This chain uses TRBV5-1 with TRBJ1-5, with unresolved D. Per the germline V gene, CDR1 is SGHRS and CDR2 is YFSETQ. The ends were cut back, 0 bases at V and 1 base at J, with 8 bases in the middle. The length of the CDR3 is 15 residues. The CDR3 DNA, read in part, is TGCGCCAGCAGCTTGGAAGGGCTAAGCAATCAGCCC. Translating gives CASSLEGLSNQP. The entire CDR3 is CASSLEGLSNQPQHF.

Concerning this clone itself: The missing CDR3 end, 3 residues past where the read stops, is filled in from the germline J gene. The rearrangement uses TRBV20-1 and TRBJ2-1; a weak D match, TRBD2 (7 bases). Germline assignment: CDR1 DFQATT and CDR2 SNEGSKA (reference sequence). V gave up 6 bases and J gave up 0 bases, with 15 bases separating them. This CDR3 spans 15 amino acids. The sequenced part of the CDR3 DNA is TGCAGTGCCGCCCGCGGGGGCCGCTCCTACAATGAG. Protein sequence: CSAARGGRSYNE. The whole CDR3 is CSAARGGRSYNEQFF.

On this clone itself: Compared with germline, one end of the junction differs, possibly owing to a read error. The read is 3 residues too short to cover the CDR3 end, so that end is filled in from the germline J gene. The chain recombines TRBV7-7 with TRBJ2-3; 7 nucleotides line up with TRBD1. Germline-derived CDR1 and CDR2 are SSHAT and FNYEAQ (reference sequence). The CDR3 covers 14 residues. The CDR3 bases that were read are TGTGCTAGCAGCTCCGGGACAGTCCGAGAGACG. Its protein is CASSSGTVRET. The entire CDR3 protein reads CASSSGTVRETQYF.

Note on this clone: Sequencing ends 3 residues short of the CDR3 end; the germline J gene provides the rest. V gene TRBV7-3 combines with J gene TRBJ2-7; D unclear. Germline assignment: CDR1 SGHTA and CDR2 FQGTGA. V was trimmed by 1 base and J by 1 base, leaving 11 bases between them. This CDR3 spans 15 amino acids. CDR3 region: CASSLRGPPSYEQYF. CDR3 DNA (partial): TGTGCCAGCAGCTTAAGAGGTCCTCCATCCTACGAG.